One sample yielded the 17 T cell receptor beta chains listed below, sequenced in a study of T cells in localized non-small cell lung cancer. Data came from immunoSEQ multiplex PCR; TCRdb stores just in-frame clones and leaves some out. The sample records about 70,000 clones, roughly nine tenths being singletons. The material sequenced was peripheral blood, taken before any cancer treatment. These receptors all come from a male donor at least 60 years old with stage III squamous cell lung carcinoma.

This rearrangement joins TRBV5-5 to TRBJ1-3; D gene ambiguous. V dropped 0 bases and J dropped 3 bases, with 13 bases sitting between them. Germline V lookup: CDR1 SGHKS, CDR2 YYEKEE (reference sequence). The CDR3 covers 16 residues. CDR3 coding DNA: TGTGCCAGCAGCTTGGCAGGTACGAACCTTGGAAACACCATATATTTT. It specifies CASSLAGTNLGNTIYF.

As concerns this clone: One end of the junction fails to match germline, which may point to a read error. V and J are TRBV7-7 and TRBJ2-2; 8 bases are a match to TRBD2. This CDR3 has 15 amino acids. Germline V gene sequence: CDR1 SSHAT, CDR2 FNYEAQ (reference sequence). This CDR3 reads CASSLTGGDTGELFF. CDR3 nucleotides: TGTGCTAGCAGCTTAACCGGGGGGGACACCGGGGAGCTGTTTTTT. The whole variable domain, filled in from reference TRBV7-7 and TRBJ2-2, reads GAGVSQSPRYKVTKRGQDVTLRCDPISSHATLYWYQQALGQGPEFLTYFNYEAQPDKSGLPSDRFSAERPEGSISTLTIQRTEQRDSAMYRCASSLTGGDTGELFFGEGSRLTVL.

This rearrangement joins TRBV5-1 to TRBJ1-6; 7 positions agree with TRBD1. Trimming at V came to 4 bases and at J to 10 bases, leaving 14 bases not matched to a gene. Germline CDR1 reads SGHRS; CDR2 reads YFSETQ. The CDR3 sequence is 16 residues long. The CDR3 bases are TGCGCCAGCAGCCCCAGCCCCGGACAGGATGGATCACCCCTCCACTTT. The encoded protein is CASSPSPGQDGSPLHF.

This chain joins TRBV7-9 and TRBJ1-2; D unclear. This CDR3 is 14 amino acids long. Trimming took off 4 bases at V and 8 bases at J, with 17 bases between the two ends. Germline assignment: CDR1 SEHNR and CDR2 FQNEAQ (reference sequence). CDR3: CASSSSGPREGYTF. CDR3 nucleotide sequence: TGTGCCAGCAGCTCCAGCGGACCTAGGGAAGGCTACACCTTC.

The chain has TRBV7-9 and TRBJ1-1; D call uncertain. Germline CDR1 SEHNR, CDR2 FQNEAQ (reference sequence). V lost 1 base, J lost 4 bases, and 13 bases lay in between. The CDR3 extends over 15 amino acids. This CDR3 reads CASSLVWQPGTEAFF. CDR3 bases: TGTGCCAGCAGCTTAGTCTGGCAACCCGGCACTGAAGCTTTCTTT.

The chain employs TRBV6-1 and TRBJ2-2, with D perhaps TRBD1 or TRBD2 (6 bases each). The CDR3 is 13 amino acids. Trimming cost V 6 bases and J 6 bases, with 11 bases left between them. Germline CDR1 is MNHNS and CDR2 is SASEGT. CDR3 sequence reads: CASSPEGAGELFF. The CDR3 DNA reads TGTGCCAGCAGCCCGGAGGGGGCCGGGGAGCTGTTTTTT.

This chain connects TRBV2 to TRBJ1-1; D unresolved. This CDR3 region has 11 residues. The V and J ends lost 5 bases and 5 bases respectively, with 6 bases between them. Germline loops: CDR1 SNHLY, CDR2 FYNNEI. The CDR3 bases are TGTGCCAGCAGTTGGGGTACTGAAGCTTTCTTT. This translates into CASSWGTEAFF.

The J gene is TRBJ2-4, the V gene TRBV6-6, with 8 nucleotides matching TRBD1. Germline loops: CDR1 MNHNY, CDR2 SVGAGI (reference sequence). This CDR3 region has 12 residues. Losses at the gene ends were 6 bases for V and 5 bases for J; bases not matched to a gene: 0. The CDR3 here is CASRGQENIQYF. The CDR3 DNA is TGTGCCAGCAGGGGACAGGAAAACATTCAGTACTTC.

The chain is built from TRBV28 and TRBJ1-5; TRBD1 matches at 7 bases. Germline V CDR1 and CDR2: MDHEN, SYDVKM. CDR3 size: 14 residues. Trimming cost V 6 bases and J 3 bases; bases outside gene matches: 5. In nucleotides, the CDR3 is TGTGCCAGCAGCCTACAGGGGTACAATCAGCCCCAGCATTTT. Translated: CASSLQGYNQPQHF.

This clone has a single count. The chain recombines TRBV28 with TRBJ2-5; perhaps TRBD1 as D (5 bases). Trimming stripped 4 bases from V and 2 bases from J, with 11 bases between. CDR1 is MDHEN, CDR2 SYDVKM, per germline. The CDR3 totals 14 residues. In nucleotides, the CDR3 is TGTGCCAGCAGTTCCACAGGATTTCAAGAGACCCAGTACTTC. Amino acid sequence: CASSSTGFQETQYF.

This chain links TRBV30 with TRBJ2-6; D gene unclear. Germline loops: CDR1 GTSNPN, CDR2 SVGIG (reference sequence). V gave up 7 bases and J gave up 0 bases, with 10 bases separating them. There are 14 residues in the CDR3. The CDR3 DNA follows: TGTGCCTACCCAGGAGTCTCTGGGGCCAACGTCCTGACTTTC. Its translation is CAYPGVSGANVLTF.

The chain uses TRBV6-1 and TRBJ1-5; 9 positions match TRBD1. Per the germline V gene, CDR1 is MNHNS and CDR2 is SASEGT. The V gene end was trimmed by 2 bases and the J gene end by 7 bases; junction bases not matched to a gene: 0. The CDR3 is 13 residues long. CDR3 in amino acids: CASSETGGQPQHF. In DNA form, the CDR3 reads TGTGCCAGCAGTGAAACAGGGGGCCAGCCCCAGCATTTT.

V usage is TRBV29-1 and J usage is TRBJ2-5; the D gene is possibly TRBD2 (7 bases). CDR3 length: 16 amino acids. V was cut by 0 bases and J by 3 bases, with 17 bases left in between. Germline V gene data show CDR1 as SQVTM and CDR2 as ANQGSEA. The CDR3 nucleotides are TGCAGCGTTGAAGATCAAAGAACAGGGAGGGAAGAGACCCAGTACTTC. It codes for CSVEDQRTGREETQYF.

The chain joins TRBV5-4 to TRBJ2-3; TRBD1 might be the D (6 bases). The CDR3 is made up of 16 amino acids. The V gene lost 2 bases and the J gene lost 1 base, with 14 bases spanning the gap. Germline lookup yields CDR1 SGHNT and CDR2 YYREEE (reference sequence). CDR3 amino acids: CASSFGSGVGTDTQYF. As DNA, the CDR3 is TGTGCCAGCAGCTTTGGGTCAGGGGTGGGCACAGATACGCAGTATTTT. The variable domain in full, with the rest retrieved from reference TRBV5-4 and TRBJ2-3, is ETGVTQSPTHLIKTRGQQVTLRCSSQSGHNTVSWYQQALGQGPQFIFQYYREEENGRGNFPPRFSGLQFPNYSSELNVNALELDDSALYLCASSFGSGVGTDTQYFGPGTRLTVL.

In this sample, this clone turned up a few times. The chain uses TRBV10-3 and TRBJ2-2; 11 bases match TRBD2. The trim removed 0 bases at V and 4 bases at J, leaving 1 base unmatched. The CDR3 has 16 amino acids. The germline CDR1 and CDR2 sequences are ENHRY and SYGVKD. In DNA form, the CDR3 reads TGTGCCATCAGTGAGTCACTAGCGGGAGCCACCGGGGAGCTGTTTTTT. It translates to CAISESLAGATGELFF.

The CDR3 bases are TGTGCCAGCAGCTTAGAAGGGGATAATTCACCCCTCCACTTT. As protein: CASSLEGDNSPLHF. J is TRBJ1-6 and V is TRBV11-2, with D tentatively TRBD1 (5 bases). V was trimmed by 0 bases and J by 5 bases, leaving 5 bases between them. The germline V gene has CDR1 SGHAT and CDR2 FQNNGV. This CDR3 has 14 residues.

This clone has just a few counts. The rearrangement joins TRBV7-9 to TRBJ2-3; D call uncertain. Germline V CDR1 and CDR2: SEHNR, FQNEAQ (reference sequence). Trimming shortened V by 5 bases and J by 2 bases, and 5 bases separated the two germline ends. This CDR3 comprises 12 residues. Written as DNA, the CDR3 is TGTGCCAGCAGCCTTGCCACAGATACGCAGTATTTT. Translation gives CASSLATDTQYF.